The clone carrying this T cell receptor (beta chain) was observed a handful of times. Clones were sequenced by immunoSEQ multiplex PCR, and TCRdb holds only the in-frame ones, with some missing. Of approximately 330,000 clones in the sample, roughly 90% were seen once. The source of the sample is a study of blood T cell repertoires in COVID-19. The germline V and J ends were trimmed by 4 bases and 5 bases, with 17 bases remaining between them. This CDR3 has 15 residues. Germline lookup yields CDR1 SGHVS and CDR2 FQNEAQ. Sequenced sample: peripheral blood. The source is a woman aged 45-59 years with active or convalescent COVID-19. The chain carries TRBV7-8 and TRBJ2-5, with a weak D call TRBD1 (5 bases). The CDR3 sequence is CASSYQGSRLETQYF. Here the CDR3 DNA reads TGTGCCAGCAGCTATCAGGGTAGTAGACTGGAGACCCAGTACTTC.